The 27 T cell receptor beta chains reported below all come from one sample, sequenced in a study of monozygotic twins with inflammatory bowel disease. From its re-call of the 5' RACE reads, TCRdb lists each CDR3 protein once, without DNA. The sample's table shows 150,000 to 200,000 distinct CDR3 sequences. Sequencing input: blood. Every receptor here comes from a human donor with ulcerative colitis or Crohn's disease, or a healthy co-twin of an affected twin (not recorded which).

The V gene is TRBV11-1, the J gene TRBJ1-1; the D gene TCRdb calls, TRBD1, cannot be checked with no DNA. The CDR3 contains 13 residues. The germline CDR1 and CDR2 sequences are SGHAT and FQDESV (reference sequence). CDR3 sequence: CASSPRTAFEAFF.

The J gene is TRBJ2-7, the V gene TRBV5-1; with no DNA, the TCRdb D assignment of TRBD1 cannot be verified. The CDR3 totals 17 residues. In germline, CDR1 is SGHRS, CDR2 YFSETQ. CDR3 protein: CASSPGGQGIPFYEQYF.

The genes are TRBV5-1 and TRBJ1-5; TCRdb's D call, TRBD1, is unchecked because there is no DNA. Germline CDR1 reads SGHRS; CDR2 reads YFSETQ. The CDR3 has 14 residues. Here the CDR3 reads CASSLGGRNQPQHF.

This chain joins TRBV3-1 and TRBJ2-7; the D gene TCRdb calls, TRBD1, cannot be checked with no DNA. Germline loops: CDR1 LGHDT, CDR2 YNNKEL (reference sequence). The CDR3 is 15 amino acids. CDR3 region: CASSQGEGGSYEQYF.

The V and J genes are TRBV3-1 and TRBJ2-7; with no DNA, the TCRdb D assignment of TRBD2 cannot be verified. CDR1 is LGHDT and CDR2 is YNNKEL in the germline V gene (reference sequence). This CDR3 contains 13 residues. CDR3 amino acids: CASSQDASGQQYF.

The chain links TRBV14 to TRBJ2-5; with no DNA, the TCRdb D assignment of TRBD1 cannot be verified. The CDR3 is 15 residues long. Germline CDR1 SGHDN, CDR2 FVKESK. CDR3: CASSQTSGSWETQYF.

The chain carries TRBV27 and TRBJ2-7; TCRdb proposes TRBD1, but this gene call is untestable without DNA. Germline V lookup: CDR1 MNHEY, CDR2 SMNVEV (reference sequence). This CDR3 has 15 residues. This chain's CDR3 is CASSLRGARSYEQYF.

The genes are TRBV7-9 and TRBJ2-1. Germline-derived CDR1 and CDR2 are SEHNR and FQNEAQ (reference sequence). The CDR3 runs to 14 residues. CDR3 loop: CASSAWTAYNEQFF. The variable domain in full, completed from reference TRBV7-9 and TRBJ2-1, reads DTGVSQNPRHKITKRGQNVTFRCDPISEHNRLYWYRQTLGQGPEFLTYFQNEAQLEKSRLLSDRFSAERPKGSFSTLEIQRTEQGDSAMYLCASSAWTAYNEQFFGPGTRLTVL.

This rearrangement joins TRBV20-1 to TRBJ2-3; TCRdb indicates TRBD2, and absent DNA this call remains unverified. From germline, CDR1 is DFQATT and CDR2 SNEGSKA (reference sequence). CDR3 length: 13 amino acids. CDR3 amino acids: CSEEVDSTDTQYF.

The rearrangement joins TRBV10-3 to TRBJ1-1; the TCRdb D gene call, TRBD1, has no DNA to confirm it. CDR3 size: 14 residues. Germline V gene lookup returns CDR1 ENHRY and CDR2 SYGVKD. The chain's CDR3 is CASKVGTGSTEAFF.

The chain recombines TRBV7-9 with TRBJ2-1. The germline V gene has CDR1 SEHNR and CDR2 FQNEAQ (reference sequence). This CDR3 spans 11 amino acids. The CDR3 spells CASSLGDEQFF.

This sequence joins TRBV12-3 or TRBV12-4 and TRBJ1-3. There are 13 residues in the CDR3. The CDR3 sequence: CASCLGRINTIYF.

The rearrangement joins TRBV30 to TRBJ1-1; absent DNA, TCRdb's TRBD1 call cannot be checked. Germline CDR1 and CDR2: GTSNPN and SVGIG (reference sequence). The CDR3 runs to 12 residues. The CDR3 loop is CAWTQGSTEAFF.

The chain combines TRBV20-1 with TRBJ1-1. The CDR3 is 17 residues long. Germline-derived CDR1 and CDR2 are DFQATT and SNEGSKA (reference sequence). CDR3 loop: CSARDLGYSGMNTEAFF.

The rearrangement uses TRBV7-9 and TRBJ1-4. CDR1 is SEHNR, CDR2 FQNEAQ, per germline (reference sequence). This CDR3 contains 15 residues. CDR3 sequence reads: CASSSGRTENEKLFF.

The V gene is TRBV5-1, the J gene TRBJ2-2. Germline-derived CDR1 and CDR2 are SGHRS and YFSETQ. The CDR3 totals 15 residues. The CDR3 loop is CASSPPTANTGELFF.

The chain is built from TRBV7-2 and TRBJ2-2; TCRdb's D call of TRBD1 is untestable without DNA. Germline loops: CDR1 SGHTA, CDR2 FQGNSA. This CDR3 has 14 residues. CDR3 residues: CASSTGQVTGELFF. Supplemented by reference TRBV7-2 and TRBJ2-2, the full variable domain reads GAGVSQSPSNKVTEKGKDVELRCDPISGHTALYWYRQSLGQGLEFLIYFQGNSAPDKSGLPSDRFSAERTGGSVSTLTIQRTQQEDSAVYLCASSTGQVTGELFFGEGSRLTVL.

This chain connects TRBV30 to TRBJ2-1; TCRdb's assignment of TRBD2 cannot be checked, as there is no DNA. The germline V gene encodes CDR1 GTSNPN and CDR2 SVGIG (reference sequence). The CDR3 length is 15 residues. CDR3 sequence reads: CAWRGLAGVYNEQFF.

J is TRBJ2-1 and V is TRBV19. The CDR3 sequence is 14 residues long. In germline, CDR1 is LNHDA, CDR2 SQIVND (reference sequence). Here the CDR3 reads CASSIEVGYNEQFF.

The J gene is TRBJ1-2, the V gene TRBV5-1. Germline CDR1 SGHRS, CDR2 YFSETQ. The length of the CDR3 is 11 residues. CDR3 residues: CASRAFYGYTF.

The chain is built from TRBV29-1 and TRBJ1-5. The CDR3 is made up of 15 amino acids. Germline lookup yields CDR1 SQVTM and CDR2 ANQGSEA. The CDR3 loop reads CSVAEGLLGNQPQHF.

CDR3 residues: CASTQTIAGAYEQYF. V is TRBV7-8 and J is TRBJ2-7; TCRdb's D call, TRBD2, is unchecked because there is no DNA. CDR3 length: 15 residues. Germline-derived CDR1 and CDR2 are SGHVS and FQNEAQ. Drawing the rest from reference TRBV7-8 and TRBJ2-7, the complete variable domain is GAGVSQSPRYKVAKRGQDVALRCDPISGHVSLFWYQQALGQGPEFLTYFQNEAQLDKSGLPSDRFFAERPEGSVSTLKIQRTQQEDSAVYLCASTQTIAGAYEQYFGPGTRLTVT.

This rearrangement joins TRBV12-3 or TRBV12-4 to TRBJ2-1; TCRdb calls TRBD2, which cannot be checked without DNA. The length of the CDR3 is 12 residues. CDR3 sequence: CASSPTSHEQFF.

This CDR3 is CASSHLGRGVNTEAFF. The V and J genes are TRBV14 and TRBJ1-1; TCRdb picks TRBD1, but there is no DNA to check that call. CDR1 and CDR2 (germline): SGHDN, FVKESK. The CDR3 spans 16 residues.

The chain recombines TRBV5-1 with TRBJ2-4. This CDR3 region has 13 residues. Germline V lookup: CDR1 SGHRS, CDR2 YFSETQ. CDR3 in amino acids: CASSLDRENIQYF. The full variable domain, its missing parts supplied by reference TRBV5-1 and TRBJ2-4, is KAGVTQTPRYLIKTRGQQVTLSCSPISGHRSVSWYQQTPGQGLQFLFEYFSETQRNKGNFPGRFSGRQFSNSRSEMNVSTLELGDSALYLCASSLDRENIQYFGAGTRLSVL.

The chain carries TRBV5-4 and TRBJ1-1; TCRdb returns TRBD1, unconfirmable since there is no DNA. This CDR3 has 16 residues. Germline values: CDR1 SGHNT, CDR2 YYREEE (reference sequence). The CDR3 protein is CASSRAPRGKNTEAFF. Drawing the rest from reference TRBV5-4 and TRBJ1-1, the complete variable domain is ETGVTQSPTHLIKTRGQQVTLRCSSQSGHNTVSWYQQALGQGPQFIFQYYREEENGRGNFPPRFSGLQFPNYSSELNVNALELDDSALYLCASSRAPRGKNTEAFFGQGTRLTVV.

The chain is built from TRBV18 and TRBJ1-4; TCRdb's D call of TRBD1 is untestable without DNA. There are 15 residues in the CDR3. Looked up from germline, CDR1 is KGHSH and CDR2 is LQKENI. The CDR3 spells CASSPADRINEKLFF.